These 23 T cell receptor beta chains originate from one sample sequenced in a study of memory CD4+ T cells and cytomegalovirus serostatus. The sort gate was single viable CD3+CD4+CD8-CD45RO+ cells for memory CD4+ T cells. The protocol was immunoSEQ multiplex PCR, while the TCRdb copy is restricted to in-frame clones and leaves out a portion. The sample lists some 53,000 clones, around 82% occurring once. The specimen sequenced was memory CD4+ T cells from blood. The source is an adult in good health and CMV-seronegative.

V gene TRBV2 combines with J gene TRBJ2-1, with D maybe TRBD2 (6 bases). The CDR3 has 17 amino acids. CDR1 SNHLY and CDR2 FYNNEI come from the germline V gene. The V and J ends lost 3 bases and 0 bases respectively, with 15 bases between them. Here the CDR3 reads CASSEGLGRSSYNEQFF. CDR3 DNA sequence: TGTGCCAGCAGTGAGGGACTGGGACGGAGCTCCTACAATGAGCAGTTCTTC.

The V and J genes are TRBV29-1 and TRBJ2-3; TRBD2 might be the D (6 bases). CDR1 is SQVTM and CDR2 is ANQGSEA in the germline V gene. Trimming took 5 bases from V and 2 from J, leaving 14 bases between them. This CDR3 spans 14 amino acids. This CDR3 reads CSVSSGTATDTQYF. The DNA of the CDR3 is TGCAGCGTTTCCTCCGGGACTGCCACAGATACGCAGTATTTT.

The V call is TRBV6-5, the J call TRBJ1-6; D is unclear. The CDR3 loop spans 15 amino acids. In germline, CDR1 is MNHEY, CDR2 SVGAGI. The V end was cut by 7 bases, the J end by 1 base, with 11 bases between. In nucleotides, the CDR3 is TGTGCCAGCACCACAGTAGGATCCTATAATTCACCCCTCCACTTT. Its protein product is CASTTVGSYNSPLHF.

The chain joins TRBV10-3 to TRBJ2-1; the D gene is possibly TRBD1 (6 bases). Germline V gene lookup returns CDR1 ENHRY and CDR2 SYGVKD. The CDR3 sequence is 14 residues long. V was trimmed by 6 bases and J by 6 bases, leaving 15 bases between them. DNA for the CDR3: TGTGCCATCAGCGGGACAACCGAGGTCAATGAGCAGTTCTTC. Protein product: CAISGTTEVNEQFF.

This clone was observed once. The chain couples TRBV5-5 to TRBJ1-2, with D maybe TRBD1 (6 bases). The CDR3 covers 13 residues. Germline-derived CDR1 and CDR2 are SGHKS and YYEKEE (reference sequence). V was pared by 5 bases and J by 5 bases, with 13 bases between. Written as DNA, the CDR3 is TGTGCCAGCAGACGCGGACAGCCTTATGGCTACACCTTC. Protein product: CASRRGQPYGYTF.

V and J are TRBV4-3 and TRBJ2-3; no reliable D call. CDR3 length equals 15 residues. CDR1 is LGHNA, CDR2 YSLEER, per germline. Trimming took off 3 bases at V and 2 bases at J, with 12 bases between the two ends. The CDR3 is CASSQDAADTDTQYF. The CDR3 coding sequence is TGCGCCAGCAGCCAGGATGCGGCGGACACAGATACGCAGTATTTT.

V usage is TRBV19 and J usage is TRBJ1-2, with TRBD1 identical over 7 bases. Trimming removed 5 bases from V and 3 bases from J; junction bases left unmatched: 9. The CDR3 sequence is 15 residues long. CDR1 and CDR2 (germline): LNHDA, SQIVND (reference sequence). The CDR3 DNA is TGTGCCAGTAGTGTAAACAGGGGATTCGACTATGGCTACACCTTC. It codes for CASSVNRGFDYGYTF.

The CDR3 is CASSQDGLGEKLFF. The CDR3 DNA reads TGTGCCAGCAGCCAAGATGGGCTGGGTGAAAAACTGTTTTTT. The gene calls are TRBV14 and TRBJ1-4; no clear D. Germline V CDR1 and CDR2: SGHDN, FVKESK. V dropped 0 bases and J dropped 7 bases, with 9 bases sitting between them. The CDR3 contains 14 residues. The variable domain in full, completed from reference TRBV14 and TRBJ1-4, reads EAGVTQFPSHSVIEKGQTVTLRCDPISGHDNLYWYRRVMGKEIKFLLHFVKESKQDESGMPNNRFLAERTGGTYSTLKVQPAELEDSGVYFCASSQDGLGEKLFFGSGTQLSVL.

The V and J genes are TRBV28 and TRBJ1-1, with TRBD1 as a possible D gene (5 bases). The CDR3 extends over 14 amino acids. The ends were cut back, 2 bases at V and 3 bases at J, with 10 bases in the middle. Germline V gene lookup returns CDR1 MDHEN and CDR2 SYDVKM. CDR3 residues: CASSLAGTDTEAFF. CDR3 bases: TGTGCCAGCAGTTTAGCAGGGACGGACACTGAAGCTTTCTTT.

CDR3 DNA sequence: TGCGCCAGCAGCTTGACGGGTAGGACGGGCCAAGAGACCCAGTACTTC. Translated, it gives CASSLTGRTGQETQYF. V is TRBV5-1 and J is TRBJ2-5; no definite D call. The V end was cut by 1 base, the J end by 1 base, with 14 bases between. The length of the CDR3 is 16 residues. Germline-derived CDR1 and CDR2 are SGHRS and YFSETQ.

This chain connects TRBV5-4 to TRBJ2-2, with D maybe TRBD1 (6 bases). Germline V gene sequence: CDR1 SGHNT, CDR2 YYREEE (reference sequence). Trimming pared 4 bases from V and 6 bases from J, leaving 10 bases between. CDR3 length: 13 amino acids. CDR3 protein: CASSPGVAGELFF. For the CDR3, the DNA is TGTGCCAGCAGCCCAGGGGTAGCCGGGGAGCTGTTTTTT.

The J gene is TRBJ2-5, the V gene TRBV5-1; D possibly corresponds to TRBD1 (5 bases). The ends were cut back, 6 bases at V and 4 bases at J, with 13 bases in the middle. CDR1 SGHRS and CDR2 YFSETQ come from the germline V gene. The CDR3 is 13 residues long. CDR3: CASTPGRGETQYF. The DNA for the CDR3 is TGCGCCAGCACACCCGGTAGGGGAGAGACCCAGTACTTC.

The gene calls are TRBV6-6 and TRBJ1-2, with 9 bases identical to TRBD1. CDR1 and CDR2 (germline): MNHNY, SVGAGI (reference sequence). CDR3 length equals 14 residues. J lost 8 bases, V lost 2 bases, and 6 bases had no gene match. CDR3 residues: CASSYGTGGEGYTF. CDR3 sequence (DNA): TGTGCCAGCAGTTACGGAACAGGGGGCGAGGGCTACACCTTC.

Only a few counts were recorded for this clone. This chain joins TRBV6-5 and TRBJ1-6; D gene ambiguous. From germline, CDR1 is MNHEY and CDR2 SVGAGI. Trimming took off 10 bases at V and 0 bases at J, with 4 bases between the two ends. The CDR3 is 12 residues long. Here the CDR3 DNA reads TGTGCCACCAGCTCCTATAATTCACCCCTCCACTTT. This gives the protein CATSSYNSPLHF.

This clone has more than one count but fewer than ten. The chain couples TRBV19 to TRBJ1-3, with D perhaps matching TRBD1 (5 bases). Trimming removed 10 bases from V and 0 bases from J, with 16 bases in between. This CDR3 has 15 amino acids. The V gene's germline CDR1 is LNHDA and CDR2 SQIVND (reference sequence). The CDR3: CATQIDRYSGNTIYF. The CDR3 DNA sequence: TGTGCCACCCAAATAGACAGATACTCTGGAAACACCATATATTTT.

The chain has TRBV7-2 and TRBJ1-2; no firm D call. Trimming pared 1 base from V and 0 bases from J, leaving 12 bases between. Germline loops: CDR1 SGHTA, CDR2 FQGNSA. The CDR3 runs to 16 residues. The DNA for the CDR3 is TGTGCCAGCAGCTTAGGCGGAAAAATAACTAACTATGGCTACACCTTC. Translated: CASSLGGKITNYGYTF.

This clone is a singleton in its sample. This chain connects TRBV15 to TRBJ1-2, with TRBD1 matching 7 bases. CDR3 length equals 14 residues. After removal of 6 bases from V and 4 bases from J, the junction contained 8 bases not matched to a gene. Germline-derived CDR1 and CDR2 are LNHNV and YYDKDF (reference sequence). Written as DNA, the CDR3 is TGTGCCACCAGGGCTGGACAGGCCCTCTATGGCTACACCTTC. Amino acids: CATRAGQALYGYTF.

The chain employs TRBV16 and TRBJ2-1; D uncertain. Germline lookup yields CDR1 KGHSY and CDR2 FQNENV. The CDR3 runs to 14 residues. V shed 4 bases and J shed 7 bases, with 14 bases lying between them. CDR3 protein: CASSRDPFGNEQFF. CDR3 bases: TGTGCCAGCAGCCGAGACCCTTTTGGGAATGAGCAGTTCTTC.

The chain joins TRBV6-1 to TRBJ1-2; D is uncertain. CDR3 size: 14 residues. Germline V gives CDR1 MNHNS, CDR2 SASEGT. V dropped 0 bases and J dropped 3 bases, with 8 bases sitting between them. The CDR3 protein is CASSEASTYYGYTF. Here the CDR3 DNA reads TGTGCCAGCAGTGAAGCGAGCACCTACTATGGCTACACCTTC.

The chain combines TRBV4-2 with TRBJ2-3, with TRBD2 matching over 12 bases. The CDR3 has 16 residues. In germline, CDR1 is LGHNA, CDR2 YNFKEQ. V shed 1 base and J 8 bases; nucleotides not matched to a gene: 7. The CDR3 sequence is CASSQGTSGERGTQYF. CDR3 sequence (DNA): TGTGCCAGCAGCCAAGGGACTAGCGGGGAGCGGGGTACGCAGTATTTT.

The V gene is TRBV19, the J gene TRBJ1-1, with 8 bases identical to TRBD1. The CDR3 totals 14 residues. The V gene end was trimmed by 7 bases and the J gene end by 8 bases; junction bases not matched to a gene: 12. Per germline, CDR1 LNHDA and CDR2 SQIVND (reference sequence). The CDR3 sequence: CASIGYRGRLEAFF. CDR3 nucleotides: TGTGCCAGTATCGGTTACAGGGGGAGGTTGGAAGCTTTCTTT.

This rearrangement joins TRBV6-6 to TRBJ1-5; D is uncertain. The CDR3 consists of 13 residues. Trimming stripped 2 bases from V and 4 bases from J, with 6 bases between. Per the germline V gene, CDR1 is MNHNY and CDR2 is SVGAGI (reference sequence). The CDR3 DNA is TGTGCCAGCAGTTACCGGGAGAATCAGCCCCAGCATTTT. Encoded protein: CASSYRENQPQHF.

The chain joins TRBV28 to TRBJ2-7; a weak D match, TRBD1 (6 bases). Trimming stripped 6 bases from V and 4 bases from J, with 13 bases between. The CDR3 consists of 13 residues. Germline lookup yields CDR1 MDHEN and CDR2 SYDVKM. The CDR3 loop reads CASSLTQGYEQYF. The CDR3 region has the DNA TGTGCCAGCAGCCTGACACAGGGATACGAGCAGTACTTC.